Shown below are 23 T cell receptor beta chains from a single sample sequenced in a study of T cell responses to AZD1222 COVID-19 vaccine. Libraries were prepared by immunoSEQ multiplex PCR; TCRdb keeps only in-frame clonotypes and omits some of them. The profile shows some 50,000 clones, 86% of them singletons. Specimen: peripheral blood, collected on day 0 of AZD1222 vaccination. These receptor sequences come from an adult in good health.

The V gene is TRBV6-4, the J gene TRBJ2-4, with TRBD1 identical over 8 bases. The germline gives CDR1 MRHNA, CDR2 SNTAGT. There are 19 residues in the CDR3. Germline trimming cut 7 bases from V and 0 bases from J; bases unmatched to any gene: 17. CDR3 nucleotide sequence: TGTGCCAGCACCTTGCCGGACAGGGACTTTGTCCTAGCCAAAAACATTCAGTACTTC. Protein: CASTLPDRDFVLAKNIQYF.

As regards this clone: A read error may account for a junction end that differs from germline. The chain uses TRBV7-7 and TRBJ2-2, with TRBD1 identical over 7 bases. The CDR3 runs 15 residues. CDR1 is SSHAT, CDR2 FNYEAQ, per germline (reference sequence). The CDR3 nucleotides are TGTGCTAGCAGCTTACGGACAGGACCCACCGGGGAGCTGTTTTTT. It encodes CASSLRTGPTGELFF.

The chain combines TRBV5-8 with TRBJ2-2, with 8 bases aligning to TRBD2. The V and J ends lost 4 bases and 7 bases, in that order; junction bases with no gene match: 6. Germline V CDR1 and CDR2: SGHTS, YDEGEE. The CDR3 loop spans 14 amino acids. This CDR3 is CASSPGLAGGELFF. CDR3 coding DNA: TGTGCCAGCAGCCCCGGACTAGCCGGCGGGGAGCTGTTTTTT.

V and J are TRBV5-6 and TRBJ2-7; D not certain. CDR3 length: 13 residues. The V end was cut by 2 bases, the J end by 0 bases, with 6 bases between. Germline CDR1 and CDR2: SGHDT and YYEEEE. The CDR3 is CASSFGVSYEQYF. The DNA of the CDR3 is TGTGCCAGCAGCTTTGGGGTCTCCTACGAGCAGTACTTC.

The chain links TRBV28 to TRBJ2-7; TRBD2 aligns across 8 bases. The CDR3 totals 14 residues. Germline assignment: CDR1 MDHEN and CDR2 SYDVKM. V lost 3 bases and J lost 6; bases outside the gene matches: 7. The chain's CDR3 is CASSFLAGGPEQYF. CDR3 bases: TGTGCCAGCAGTTTTCTGGCGGGAGGCCCCGAGCAGTACTTC.

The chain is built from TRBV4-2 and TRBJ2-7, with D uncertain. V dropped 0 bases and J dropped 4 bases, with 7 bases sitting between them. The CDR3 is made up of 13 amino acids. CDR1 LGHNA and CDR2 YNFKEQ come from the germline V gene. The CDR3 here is CASSQEIRYEQYF. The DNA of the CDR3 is TGTGCCAGCAGCCAAGAGATTAGGTACGAGCAGTACTTC.

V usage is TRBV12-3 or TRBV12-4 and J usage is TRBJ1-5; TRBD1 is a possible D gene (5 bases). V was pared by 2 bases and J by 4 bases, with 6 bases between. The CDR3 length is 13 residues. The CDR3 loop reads CASSLKGNQPQHF. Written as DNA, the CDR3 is TGTGCCAGCAGTTTAAAGGGGAATCAGCCCCAGCATTTT.

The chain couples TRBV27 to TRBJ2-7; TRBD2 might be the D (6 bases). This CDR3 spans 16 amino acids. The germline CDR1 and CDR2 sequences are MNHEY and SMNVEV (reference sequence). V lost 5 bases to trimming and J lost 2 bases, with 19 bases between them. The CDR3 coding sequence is TGTGCCAGCAGTAGGGTCCGGGACTCGCGTCCCTACGAGCAGTACTTC. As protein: CASSRVRDSRPYEQYF.

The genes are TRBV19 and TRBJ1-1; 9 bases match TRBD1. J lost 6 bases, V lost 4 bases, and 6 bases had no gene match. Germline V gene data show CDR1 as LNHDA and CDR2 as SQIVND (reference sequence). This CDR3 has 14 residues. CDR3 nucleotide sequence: TGTGCCAGTAGTAAGACGGGACAGGGTGCTGAAGCTTTCTTT. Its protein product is CASSKTGQGAEAFF.

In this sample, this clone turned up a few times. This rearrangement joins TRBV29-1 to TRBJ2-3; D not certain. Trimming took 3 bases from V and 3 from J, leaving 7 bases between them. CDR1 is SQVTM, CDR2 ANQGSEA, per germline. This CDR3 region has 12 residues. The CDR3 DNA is TGCAGCGTTGATTGGGTAACAGATACGCAGTATTTT. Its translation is CSVDWVTDTQYF.

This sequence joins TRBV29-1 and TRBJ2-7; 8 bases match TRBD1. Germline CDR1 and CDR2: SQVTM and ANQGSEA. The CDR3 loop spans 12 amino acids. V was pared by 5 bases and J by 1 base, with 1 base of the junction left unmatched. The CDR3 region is CSVQGASYEQYF. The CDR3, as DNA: TGCAGCGTTCAGGGGGCGTCCTACGAGCAGTACTTC.

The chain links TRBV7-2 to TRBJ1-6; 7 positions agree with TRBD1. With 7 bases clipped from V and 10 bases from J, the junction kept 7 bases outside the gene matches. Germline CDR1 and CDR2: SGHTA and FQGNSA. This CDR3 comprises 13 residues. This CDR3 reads CASNRQGRSPLHF. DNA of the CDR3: TGTGCCAGCAACCGACAGGGTCGCTCACCCCTCCACTTT.

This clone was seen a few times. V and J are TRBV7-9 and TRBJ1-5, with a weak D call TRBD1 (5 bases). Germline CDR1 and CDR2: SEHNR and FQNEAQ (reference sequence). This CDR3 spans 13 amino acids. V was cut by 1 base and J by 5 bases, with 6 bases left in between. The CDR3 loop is CASSLGGDQPQHF. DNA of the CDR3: TGTGCCAGCAGCTTAGGAGGGGATCAGCCCCAGCATTTT.

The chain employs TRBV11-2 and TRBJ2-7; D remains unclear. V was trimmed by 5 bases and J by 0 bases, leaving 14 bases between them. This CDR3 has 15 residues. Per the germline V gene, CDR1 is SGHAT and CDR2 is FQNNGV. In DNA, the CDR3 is TGTGCCAGCAGCCCCCGTACAGACGGCTCCTACGAGCAGTACTTC. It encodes CASSPRTDGSYEQYF. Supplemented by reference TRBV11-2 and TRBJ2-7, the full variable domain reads EAGVAQSPRYKIIEKRQSVAFWCNPISGHATLYWYQQILGQGPKLLIQFQNNGVVDDSQLPKDRFSAERLKGVDSTLKIQPAKLEDSAVYLCASSPRTDGSYEQYFGPGTRLTVT.

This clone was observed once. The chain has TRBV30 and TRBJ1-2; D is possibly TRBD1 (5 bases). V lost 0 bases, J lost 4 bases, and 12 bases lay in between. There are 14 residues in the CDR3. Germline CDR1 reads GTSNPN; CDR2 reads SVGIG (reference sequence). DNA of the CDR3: TGTGCCTGGAGTGTCTCTGGGGCGGCCTATGGCTACACCTTC. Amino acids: CAWSVSGAAYGYTF.

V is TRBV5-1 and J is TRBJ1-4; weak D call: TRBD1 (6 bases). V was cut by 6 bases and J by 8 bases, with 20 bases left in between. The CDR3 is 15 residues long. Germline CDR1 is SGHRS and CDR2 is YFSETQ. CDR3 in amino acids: CASTGEGVDGEKLFF. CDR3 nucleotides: TGCGCCAGCACAGGGGAGGGGGTTGACGGAGAAAAACTGTTTTTT.

The DNA for the CDR3 is TGTGCCAGCAGTTCCTCCGGGACAGGGGGCGGAATCTACGAGCAGTACTTC. This encodes CASSSSGTGGGIYEQYF. The chain employs TRBV27 and TRBJ2-7; 12 positions agree with TRBD1. CDR3 size: 17 residues. Germline V gene data show CDR1 as MNHEY and CDR2 as SMNVEV (reference sequence). The ends lost 4 bases at V and 3 bases at J; junction bases unmatched: 10.

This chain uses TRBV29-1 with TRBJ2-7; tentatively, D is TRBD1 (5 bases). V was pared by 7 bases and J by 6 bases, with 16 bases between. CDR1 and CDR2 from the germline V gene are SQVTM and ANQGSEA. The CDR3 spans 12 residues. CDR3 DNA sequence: TGCAGCGGTCAAATGACAGATACCGAGCAGTACTTC. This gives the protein CSGQMTDTEQYF.

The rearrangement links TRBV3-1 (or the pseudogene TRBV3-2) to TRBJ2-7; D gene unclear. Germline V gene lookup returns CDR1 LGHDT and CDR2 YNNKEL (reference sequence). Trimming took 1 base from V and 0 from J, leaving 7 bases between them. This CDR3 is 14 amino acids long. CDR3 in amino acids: CASSQVFDSYEQYF. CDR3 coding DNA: TGTGCCAGCAGCCAAGTATTCGACTCCTACGAGCAGTACTTC.

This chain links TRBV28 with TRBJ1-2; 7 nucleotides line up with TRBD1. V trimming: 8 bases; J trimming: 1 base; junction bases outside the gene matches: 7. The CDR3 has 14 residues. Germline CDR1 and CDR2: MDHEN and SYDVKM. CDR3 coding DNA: TGTGCCAGCTCGTCCCGGGACAGTAACTATGGCTACACCTTC. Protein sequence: CASSSRDSNYGYTF.

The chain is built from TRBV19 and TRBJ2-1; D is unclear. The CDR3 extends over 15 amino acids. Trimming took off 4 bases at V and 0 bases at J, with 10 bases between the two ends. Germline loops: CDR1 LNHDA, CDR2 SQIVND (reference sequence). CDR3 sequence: CASSTTLSSYNEQFF. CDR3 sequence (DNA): TGTGCCAGTAGTACGACCCTTAGCTCCTACAATGAGCAGTTCTTC.

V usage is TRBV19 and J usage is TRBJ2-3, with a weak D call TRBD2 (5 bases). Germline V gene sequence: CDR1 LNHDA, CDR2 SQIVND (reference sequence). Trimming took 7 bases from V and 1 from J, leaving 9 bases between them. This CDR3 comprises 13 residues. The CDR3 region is CASKKAGTDTQYF. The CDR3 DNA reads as TGTGCCAGTAAGAAAGCGGGCACAGATACGCAGTATTTT.

As DNA, the CDR3 is TGTGCCAGCAGCCCGGACGGGGGCAACCCATACGAGCAGTACTTC. It is translated as CASSPDGGNPYEQYF. The chain uses TRBV5-6 and TRBJ2-7; the D gene could be TRBD1 or TRBD2 (6 bases each). The CDR3 sequence is 15 residues long. Germline V gives CDR1 SGHDT, CDR2 YYEEEE. Trimming shortened V by 4 bases and J by 4 bases, and 18 bases separated the two germline ends.